This T cell receptor (beta chain) was found in a study of PD-1 blockade in classical Hodgkin lymphoma. The data were produced by immunoSEQ multiplex PCR, yet TCRdb's version contains in-frame clones alone and is incomplete. The sample gives tens of thousands of clones, roughly nine tenths of which show up once; over 7.5% is in the top ten. Stated time point: cycle 4 day 1 (C4D1), after less than 7 weeks of nivolumab. Every patient had relapsed following autologous stem cell transplantation, and cohorts differed in brentuximab vedotin exposure. This specimen was peripheral blood mononuclear cells (PBMCs), taken before the fourth cycle of nivolumab. The origin of this receptor is a human donor with classical Hodgkin lymphoma.

This CDR3 reads CASSPQGANSPLHF. DNA for the CDR3: TGTGCCAGCTCACCTCAGGGGGCTAATTCACCCCTCCACTTT. The chain joins TRBV18 to TRBJ1-6; 8 bases match TRBD1. Germline values: CDR1 KGHSH, CDR2 LQKENI. This CDR3 is 14 amino acids long. With 3 bases clipped from V and 6 bases from J, the junction kept 1 base outside the gene matches.